One sample yielded the 10 T cell receptor beta chains listed below, sequenced in a study of blood T cells in healthy people across ages. Using a J-beta primer mix together with a sample-barcoded 5' primer, a second PCR was run for roughly 7 to 12 cycles. TCRdb reanalysed the 5' RACE reads using MiXCR and keeps one entry per CDR3 protein. This table holds roughly 680,000 distinct CDR3 sequences, around 49% found once. The sequencing input was blood. The receptors here all came from a woman aged 55-69 years in good health.

The chain links TRBV12-3 or TRBV12-4 to TRBJ2-1; a weak D match, TRBD1 (5 bases). Trimming took 3 bases from V and 7 from J, leaving 16 bases between them. The CDR3 extends over 15 amino acids. The CDR3 DNA reads TGTGCCAGCAGTTTCGCGCAGGGCGACTGGAATGAGCAGTTCTTC. This gives the protein CASSFAQGDWNEQFF.

A note on this clonotype: It may be a read error: a sequence one base away is much more abundant. The chain employs TRBV28 and TRBJ1-2; possibly TRBD1 for D (5 bases). The CDR3 consists of 14 residues. Trimming took off 5 bases at V and 1 base at J, with 11 bases between the two ends. Germline V CDR1 and CDR2: MDHEN, SYDVKM. CDR3 sequence (DNA): TGTGCCAGCAGTGTCCCCGGGGGTAACTATGGCTACACCTTC. Its protein is CASSVPGGNYGYTF.

This clonotype was detected once. The chain couples TRBV20-1 to TRBJ2-7; 8 nucleotides agree with TRBD2. This CDR3 comprises 13 residues. The V gene's germline CDR1 is DFQATT and CDR2 SNEGSKA (reference sequence). The V and J ends lost 3 bases and 5 bases, in that order; junction bases with no gene match: 6. The CDR3 reads CSASGTSSHEQYF. CDR3 coding DNA: TGCAGTGCTAGTGGGACTAGTTCCCACGAGCAGTACTTC.

This clonotype was found a few times. J is TRBJ2-7 and V is TRBV7-4, with D maybe TRBD1 (5 bases). Germline CDR1 SGHVT, CDR2 SQSDAQ. V was pared by 4 bases and J by 8 bases, with 18 bases between. CDR3 length: 14 amino acids. This CDR3 reads CASSCGHWSNQQYF. The CDR3 DNA reads TGTGCCAGCAGCTGCGGACATTGGTCGAATCAGCAGTACTTC.

As to this clonotype: Being one base from a much bigger clone, this may be a read error. This rearrangement joins TRBV5-1 to TRBJ1-6, with D hard to call. In germline, CDR1 is SGHRS, CDR2 YFSETQ. The length of the CDR3 is 14 residues. The CDR3 protein is CASSLGVSNSPPHF. DNA for the CDR3: TGCGCCAGCAGCTTGGGAGTCAGCAATTCACCCCCCCACTTT.

The chain couples TRBV11-3 to TRBJ2-1, with D maybe TRBD2 (5 bases). This CDR3 spans 15 amino acids. V lost 5 bases and J lost 5, with 16 bases in between. The germline V gene encodes CDR1 SGHNT and CDR2 YENEEA. The CDR3 region is CASSLYGLGDNEQFF. In nucleotides, the CDR3 is TGTGCCAGCAGCCTCTACGGACTTGGGGACAATGAGCAGTTCTTC.

This clonotype was observed a few times. The rearrangement joins TRBV10-3 to TRBJ2-3; TRBD2 matches at 11 bases. The CDR3 runs to 15 residues. Losses at the gene ends were 4 bases for V and 7 bases for J; bases not matched to a gene: 7. The germline V gene encodes CDR1 ENHRY and CDR2 SYGVKD. CDR3: CAISGIGTSGNTQYF. DNA of the CDR3: TGTGCCATCAGTGGTATAGGGACTAGCGGTAATACGCAGTATTTT.

A single count supports this clonotype. The chain has TRBV29-1 and TRBJ2-7; tentatively, D is TRBD2 (5 bases). The V end was cut by 5 bases, the J end by 5 bases, with 10 bases between. This CDR3 region has 11 residues. Germline V gives CDR1 SQVTM, CDR2 ANQGSEA. CDR3 nucleotides: TGCAGCGTTACTAGTAGCGACGAGCAGTACTTC. Translating gives CSVTSSDEQYF.

The chain recombines TRBV7-2 with TRBJ2-2; no firm D call. The CDR3 consists of 12 residues. Germline CDR1 is SGHTA and CDR2 is FQGNSA. V lost 5 bases and J 8 bases, leaving 9 bases between the germline ends. Here the CDR3 reads CASSPGDGELFF. The CDR3 bases are TGTGCCAGCAGCCCTGGCGATGGGGAGCTGTTTTTT.

The chain joins TRBV19 to TRBJ2-5, with 8 bases fitting TRBD2. V lost 6 bases, J lost 11 bases, and 17 bases stayed unmatched. The length of the CDR3 is 15 residues. Looked up from germline, CDR1 is LNHDA and CDR2 is SQIVND (reference sequence). CDR3 in DNA: TGTGCCAGTAGCCCACCGGGACTAGTGGCTGGCGTTCAGTACTTC. Its protein product is CASSPPGLVAGVQYF.